This T cell receptor (beta chain) was recovered during a study of lung T cells in sarcoidosis with Löfgren's syndrome. Overall study findings and caveats: Shared TRAV12-1 and TRBV2 CDR3 motifs across Löfgren's syndrome patients reportedly suggested public CD4+ TCRs.

Each CDR3 protein is one row after TCRdb ran MiXCR on the reads. The sample carries about 4,000 distinct CDR3 sequences, 20% to 25% recorded once. As for this clonotype: Its antigen is undetermined. At one of its ends the junction is not consistent with the germline gene, which may arise from a read error.

The CDR3 length is 18 residues. CDR1 LGHNA and CDR2 YNFKEQ come from the germline V gene. The chain is built from TRBV4-2 and TRBJ1-5, with 7 positions matching TRBD1. The source of this sequence is a human donor with sarcoidosis (Löfgren's syndrome or another form), or a control subject (not recorded which). The sequencing input was CD4+ T cells from bronchoalveolar lavage. CDR3 nucleotides: TGTGCCAGCAGCCAAGATTCCCAAGAGGGGGCCAGCAACCAGCTCCAGCATTTT. Translated: CASSQDSQEGASNQLQHF.